The sequence of this T cell receptor beta chain was determined in a study of T cells after yellow fever vaccination. This clonotype was recorded at least ten times. Antigen: not known. CDR3 length: 17 residues. The V and J ends lost 3 bases and 1 base respectively, with 19 bases between them. Findings and caveats of the study: The study re-detected most primary-vaccination clones after the booster (96% CD4, almost 90% CD8). The CD4 and CD8 compartments had a small share of their clonotypes in common.

Template switching with 5'RACE generated the TCR cDNA and added a universal primer site and UMIs. TCRdb recomputed calls from the 5' RACE reads with MiXCR, one row per CDR3 protein. The repertoire holds a few hundred thousand distinct CDR3 sequences, with about 6.2% as singletons. J is TRBJ2-7 and V is TRBV12-3 or TRBV12-4; D might be TRBD2 (6 bases). The TCR comes from a man younger than 45 who received the YFV17D yellow fever vaccine. The source was PBMCs, collected 5 days after the yellow fever booster vaccination. CDR3 in DNA: TGTGCCAGCAGTTTCTCTCCCGAGGCCCTAGCGTCCTACGAGCAGTACTTC. Protein product: CASSFSPEALASYEQYF.